The present T cell receptor beta chain was sequenced within a study of regulatory T cells in long-lasting Graves disease. General study findings and limits: The small sample size may have reduced accuracy. Persistent Graves' disease cases displayed lower TCR diversity than newly diagnosed ones.

This clonotype was picked up many times. Its antigen is unknown. The CDR3 runs to 15 residues. The germline CDR1 and CDR2 sequences are DFQATT and SNEGSKA (reference sequence). J was trimmed by 1 base and V by 3 bases; bases with no gene match: 8. Time point reported: newly diagnosed GD, antithyroid drugs for less than 3 months. PBMC-derived RNA was used for the TCR library. From each patient, roughly 10 milliliters of peripheral blood was drawn and collected into an EDTA anticoagulant tube. Arm-PCR of CDR3 regions and iRepertoire HTBI primers were used to build TCR beta libraries. TCRdb independently ran MiXCR on the multiplex PCR reads; one entry per CDR3 protein. The table records 500,000 or so distinct CDR3 sequences, around 15% of them present only once. This sample was shared with a second study, whose subject was T cells in Graves' hyperthyroidism and ophthalmopathy. From that second work: The HTBI primer set served for first-round RT-PCR of the TCR CDR3.

The chain links TRBV20-1 to TRBJ2-5, with 7 bases that match TRBD2. This clonotype was obtained from a middle-aged man with Graves disease. The sample in question was peripheral blood mononuclear cells (PBMCs), obtained at new diagnosis, from a patient treated with antithyroid drugs. CDR3 loop: CSASGTWGGQETQYF. The CDR3 nucleotides read TGCAGTGCTAGTGGCACATGGGGGGGCCAAGAGACCCAGTACTTC.